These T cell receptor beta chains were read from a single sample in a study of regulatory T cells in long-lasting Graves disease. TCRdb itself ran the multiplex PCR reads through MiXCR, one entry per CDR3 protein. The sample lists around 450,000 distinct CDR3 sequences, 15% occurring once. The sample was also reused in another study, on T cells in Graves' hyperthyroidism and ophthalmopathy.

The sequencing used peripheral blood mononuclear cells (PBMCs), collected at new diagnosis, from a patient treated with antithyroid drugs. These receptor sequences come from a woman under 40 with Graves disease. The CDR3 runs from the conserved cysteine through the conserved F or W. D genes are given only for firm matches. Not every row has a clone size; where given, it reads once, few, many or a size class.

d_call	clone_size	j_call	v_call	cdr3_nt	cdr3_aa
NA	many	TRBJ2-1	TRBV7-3	TGTGCCAGCAGCTTACTTCCAGTAGATGAGCAGTTCTTC	CASSLLPVDEQFF
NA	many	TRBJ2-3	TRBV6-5	TGTGCCAGCAGTTACTATTCTCGGAGGACTAGCACAGATACGCAGTATTTT	CASSYYSRRTSTDTQYF
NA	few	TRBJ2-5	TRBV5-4	TGTGCCAGCAGCTTGGTAGGAGCCGGGACCCAGTACTTC	CASSLVGAGTQYF
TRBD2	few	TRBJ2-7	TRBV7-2	TGTGCCAGCAGCTTACCCACTAGCGGGAGAAACCTCGCGTACGAGCAGTACTTC	CASSLPTSGRNLAYEQYF
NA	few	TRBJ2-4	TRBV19	TGTGCCAGTGCCACCTCGACCGAAAACTTAGCCAAAAACATTCAGTACTTC	CASATSTENLAKNIQYF
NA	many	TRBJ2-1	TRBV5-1	TGCGCCAGCAGCTTGGATCGCCCAGGCGGTTTAAGCTCCTACAATGAGCAGTTCTTC	CASSLDRPGGLSSYNEQFF
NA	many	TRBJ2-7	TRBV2	TGTGCCAGCAGTGAGGGGGCTTTCTCCTACGAGCAGTACTTC	CASSEGAFSYEQYF
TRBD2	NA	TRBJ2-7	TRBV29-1	TGCAGCGTTGAATGGGAGGGACCCATCTCCTACGAGCAGTACTTC	CSVEWEGPISYEQYF
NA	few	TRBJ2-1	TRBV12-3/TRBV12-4	TGTGCCAGCAGCAGGACCAAATGGGGCTACAATGAGCAGTTCTTC	CASSRTKWGYNEQFF
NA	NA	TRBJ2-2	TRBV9	TGTGCCAGCAGCGACGATTGGGACGGCACCGGGGAGCTGTTTTTT	CASSDDWDGTGELFF
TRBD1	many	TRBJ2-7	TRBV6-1	TGTGCCAGCAGGCCGGGACAGGGGGCGTTGAACGAGCAGTACTTC	CASRPGQGALNEQYF
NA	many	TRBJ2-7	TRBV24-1	TGTGCCACCAGTGACCCCGGGACGGTGGAGAACGAGCAGTACTTC	CATSDPGTVENEQYF
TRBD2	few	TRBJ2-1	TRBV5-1	TGCGCCAGCAGCTTCGGGGGGGGCGGCTACAATGAGCAGTTCTTC	CASSFGGGGYNEQFF
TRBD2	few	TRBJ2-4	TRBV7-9	TGTGCCAGCAGCGCTAGCGGGAAGGTAGCCAAAAACATTCAGTACTTC	CASSASGKVAKNIQYF
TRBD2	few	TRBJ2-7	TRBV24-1	TGTGCCACCAGTGGTTCCGTAGCGGGCACCTACGAGCAGTACTTC	CATSGSVAGTYEQYF
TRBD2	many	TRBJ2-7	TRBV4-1	TGCGCCAGCAGCCAACTAGCGGGAGTCTACGAGCAGTACTTC	CASSQLAGVYEQYF
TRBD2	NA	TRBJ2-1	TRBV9	TGTGCCAGCAGCGTTAAGCGGGAGGGGAAATATGAGCAGTTCTTC	CASSVKREGKYEQFF
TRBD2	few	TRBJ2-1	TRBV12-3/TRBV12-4	TGTGCCAGCAGTTCGGGGGGAGGGGCCAATGAGCAGTTCTTC	CASSSGGGANEQFF
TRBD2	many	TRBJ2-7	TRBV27	TGTGCCAGCAGTTTATACACGGGGGGTTACGAGCAGTACTTC	CASSLYTGGYEQYF
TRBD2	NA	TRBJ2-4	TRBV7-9	TGTGCCAGCAGCTCCGGGACTAGCGGGATATCTCAGTACTTC	CASSSGTSGISQYF
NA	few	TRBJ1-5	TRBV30	TGTGCCTGGAGTCATGGGTCGGACAGCCTGAATCAGCCCCAGCATTTT	CAWSHGSDSLNQPQHF
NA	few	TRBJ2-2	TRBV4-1	TGCGCCAGCAGCCCCGGAGGTATGACCCCGAACACCGGGGAGCTGTTTTTT	CASSPGGMTPNTGELFF
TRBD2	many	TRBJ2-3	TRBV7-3	TGTGCCAGCAGCCCCTCGTTGATAGCGGGAGCTTCCGATACGCAGTATTTT	CASSPSLIAGASDTQYF
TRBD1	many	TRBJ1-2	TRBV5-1	TGCGCCAGCAGCCTGGGACAGGGCCACTATGGCTACACCTTC	CASSLGQGHYGYTF
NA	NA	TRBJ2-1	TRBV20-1	TGCAGTGCTAGCCGACAACCCTACAATGAGCAGTTCTTC	CSASRQPYNEQFF
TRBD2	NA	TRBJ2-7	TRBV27	TGTGCCAGCAGTTTGGCCAGCGGGAGATTCTACGAGCAGTACTTC	CASSLASGRFYEQYF
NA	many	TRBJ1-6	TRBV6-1	TGTGCCAGCAGTGCGGGGGCTCCCAATTCACCCCTCCACTTT	CASSAGAPNSPLHF
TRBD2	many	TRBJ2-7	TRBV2	TGTGCCAGCCGGGGGGGGCCCTACGAGCAGTACTTC	CASRGGPYEQYF
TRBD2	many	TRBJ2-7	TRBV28	TGTGCCAGCAGCTCGGGACTAGCGGCTCCCTACGAGCAGTACTTC	CASSSGLAAPYEQYF
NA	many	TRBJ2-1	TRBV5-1	TGCGCCAGCAGCTCGGGGCGCCAGAACAAGTACAATGAGCAGTTCTTC	CASSSGRQNKYNEQFF
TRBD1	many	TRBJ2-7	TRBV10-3	TGTGCCACCTCCCTCGGACAGGGCTACGAGCAGTACTTC	CATSLGQGYEQYF
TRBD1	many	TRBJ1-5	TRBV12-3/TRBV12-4	TGTGCCAGCAGTTTGGGAACAGGGGGCAGCAATCAGCCCCAGCATTTT	CASSLGTGGSNQPQHF
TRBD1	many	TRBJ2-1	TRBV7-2	TGTGCCAGCAGCTTAGGCAGGGGGCATTTCAATGAGCAGTTCTTC	CASSLGRGHFNEQFF
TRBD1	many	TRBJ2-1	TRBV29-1	TGCAGCGCGCCTTTTCCGGGACAGAGATACAATGAGCAGTTCTTC	CSAPFPGQRYNEQFF
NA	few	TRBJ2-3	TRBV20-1	TGCAGTGCTAGGGCCAATCCAGGGGCAGATACGCAGTATTTT	CSARANPGADTQYF
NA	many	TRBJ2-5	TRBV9	TGTGCCAGCAGCGTAGAGTCGGGCCAAGAGACCCAGTACTTC	CASSVESGQETQYF
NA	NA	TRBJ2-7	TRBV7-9	TGTGCCAGCAGCTTAGAGGATCCCTACGAGCAGTACTTC	CASSLEDPYEQYF
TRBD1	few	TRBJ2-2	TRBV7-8	TGTGCCAGCACCAGGACAGGGGTCCACACCGGGGAGCTGTTTTTT	CASTRTGVHTGELFF
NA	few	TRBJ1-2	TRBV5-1	TGCGCCAGCAGCTTGGAAGGCAGTGGCTACACCTTC	CASSLEGSGYTF
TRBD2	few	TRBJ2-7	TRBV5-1	TGCGCCAGCAGCTTGCCGAGCGGGAGCTCCTACGAGCAGTACTTC	CASSLPSGSSYEQYF
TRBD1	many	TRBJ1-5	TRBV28	TGTGCCAGCAGCTACAGGGGGAATCAGCCCCAGCATTTT	CASSYRGNQPQHF
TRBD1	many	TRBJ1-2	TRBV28	TGTGCCAGCAGTTCAAAACCGCCGGGACAGGGGTACTATGGCTACACCTTC	CASSSKPPGQGYYGYTF
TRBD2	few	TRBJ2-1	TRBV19	TGTGCCAGTAGATCGGGACTAGCGGATTACAATGAGCAGTTCTTC	CASRSGLADYNEQFF
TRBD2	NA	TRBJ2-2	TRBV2	TGTGCCAGCAGTAAGAGCGGGAGACCCGGGGAGCTGTTTTTT	CASSKSGRPGELFF
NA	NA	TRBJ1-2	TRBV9	TGTGCCAGCAGCGTTGATGGGTTCGGCTACACCTTC	CASSVDGFGYTF
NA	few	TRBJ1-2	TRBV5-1	TGCGCCAGCAGCTTGAGTTCGAGGTATGGCTACACCTTC	CASSLSSRYGYTF
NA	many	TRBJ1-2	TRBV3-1	TGTGCCAGCAGCCAAGATGCAGGGATCAGGATAGGCTACACCTTC	CASSQDAGIRIGYTF
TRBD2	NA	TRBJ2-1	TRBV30	TGTGCCTGGAGAGGAGCGGGAGGGCCGTACAATGAGCAGTTCTTC	CAWRGAGGPYNEQFF
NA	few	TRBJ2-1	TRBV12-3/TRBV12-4	TGTGCCAGCAGCGTACTCGTCGTAGGTGAGCAGTTCTTC	CASSVLVVGEQFF